A single sample is the source of the 10 T cell receptor beta chains below, sequenced in a study of PD-L1 blockade in urothelial cancer. Noted time point: pretreatment peripheral blood. Sequencing used immunoSEQ multiplex PCR; TCRdb keeps in-frame clones, though not all of them. Of under 100,000 clones detected, around 87% appear once; the ten largest clones hold 1.5% to 2%. Sequenced material: PBMCs, taken around atezolizumab (anti-PD-L1) treatment. These receptors originate from a man in his 60s with urothelial cancer.

V and J are TRBV2 and TRBJ1-2, with unresolved D. Trimming took 1 base from V and 0 from J, leaving 12 bases between them. The CDR3 runs 16 residues. CDR1 SNHLY and CDR2 FYNNEI come from the germline V gene. The CDR3 nucleotides are TGTGCCAGCAGTGAAGTCCCGGTACCCGCTAACTATGGCTACACCTTC. Its translation is CASSEVPVPANYGYTF.

The chain joins TRBV15 to TRBJ1-3; D remains ambiguous. The CDR3 runs to 19 residues. Germline assignment: CDR1 LNHNV and CDR2 YYDKDF (reference sequence). Trimming cost V 0 bases and J 0 bases, with 18 bases left between them. The CDR3 bases are TGTGCCACCAGCAGAGATCCGTCATTCGGCGGGATCTCTGGAAACACCATATATTTT. This gives the protein CATSRDPSFGGISGNTIYF.

The chain couples TRBV5-1 to TRBJ1-2, with TRBD1 matching over 7 bases. This CDR3 spans 17 amino acids. The V gene's germline CDR1 is SGHRS and CDR2 YFSETQ. J was trimmed by 1 base and V by 4 bases; bases with no gene match: 13. Here the CDR3 reads CASSPRSGTAYNYGYTF. The CDR3 DNA follows: TGCGCCAGCAGCCCAAGATCCGGGACAGCATATAACTATGGCTACACCTTC. Looking up the rest from reference TRBV5-1 and TRBJ1-2 gives the full variable domain: KAGVTQTPRYLIKTRGQQVTLSCSPISGHRSVSWYQQTPGQGLQFLFEYFSETQRNKGNFPGRFSGRQFSNSRSEMNVSTLELGDSALYLCASSPRSGTAYNYGYTFGSGTRLTVV.

The chain recombines TRBV27 with TRBJ2-1; possible D gene TRBD1, 6 bases. The ends were cut back, 6 bases at V and 2 bases at J, with 11 bases in the middle. Germline V gene lookup returns CDR1 MNHEY and CDR2 SMNVEV (reference sequence). The CDR3 consists of 14 residues. CDR3 nucleotide sequence: TGTGCCAGCAGGAGGACAGTTCCCTACAATGAGCAGTTCTTC. Amino acids: CASRRTVPYNEQFF.

The rearrangement joins TRBV7-2 to TRBJ2-2, with TRBD1 matching 8 bases. V trimming: 6 bases; J trimming: 4 bases; junction bases outside the gene matches: 4. The CDR3 is made up of 14 amino acids. CDR1 is SGHTA, CDR2 FQGNSA, per germline. As DNA, the CDR3 is TGTGCCAGCAGGGACAGGGTAGGCACCGGGGAGCTGTTTTTT. The encoded protein is CASRDRVGTGELFF.

The V call is TRBV5-8, the J call TRBJ1-1, with D unresolved. Germline V gene data show CDR1 as SGHTS and CDR2 as YDEGEE. Trimming removed 2 bases from V and 4 bases from J, with 9 bases in between. The CDR3 length is 13 residues. The CDR3 coding sequence is TGTGCCAGCAGCTTTCGGGTAGCCACTGAAGCTTTCTTT. It specifies CASSFRVATEAFF.

The chain links TRBV28 to TRBJ2-7; the D is unclear. The CDR3 has 12 residues. CDR1 and CDR2 (germline): MDHEN, SYDVKM. V was cut by 1 base and J by 4 bases, with 5 bases left in between. The CDR3 loop is CASSLLQYEQYF. For the CDR3, the DNA is TGTGCCAGCAGTTTATTACAGTACGAGCAGTACTTC.

The CDR3 sequence: CASSELEYGYTF. DNA of the CDR3: TGTGCCAGCAGTGAATTGGAGTATGGCTACACCTTC. This chain links TRBV2 with TRBJ1-2; no reliable D call. V lost 2 bases, J lost 5 bases, and 6 bases lay in between. The germline V gene has CDR1 SNHLY and CDR2 FYNNEI. The CDR3 totals 12 residues. Complete variable domain (other parts from reference TRBV2 and TRBJ1-2): EPEVTQTPSHQVTQMGQEVILRCVPISNHLYFYWYRQILGQKVEFLVSFYNNEISEKSEIFDDQFSVERPDGSNFTLKIRSTKLEDSAMYFCASSELEYGYTFGSGTRLTVV.

The rearrangement uses TRBV4-1 and TRBJ2-1, with a possible D match to TRBD2 (7 bases). V was pared by 1 base and J by 8 bases, with 18 bases between. Germline V CDR1 and CDR2: MGHRA, YSYEKL. The CDR3 is made up of 16 amino acids. The CDR3 loop reads CASSQVTGGSRDEQFF. CDR3 bases: TGCGCCAGCAGCCAAGTAACGGGGGGCTCCCGCGATGAGCAGTTCTTC.

The chain recombines TRBV2 with TRBJ2-2; possibly TRBD2 for D (7 bases). The CDR3 is 15 amino acids. Germline V gives CDR1 SNHLY, CDR2 FYNNEI. Trimming stripped 7 bases from V and 1 base from J, with 13 bases between. CDR3 nucleotide sequence: TGTGCCAGCATATCCGGGGGGCAGAACACCGGGGAGCTGTTTTTT. Translating it yields CASISGGQNTGELFF.